This is a list of T cell receptor beta chains from one sample in a study of OX40 agonist ivuxolimab in advanced cancers. Repertoires were generated with immunoSEQ multiplex PCR, while TCRdb's copy carries only in-frame clones and drops some. The data contain approximately 84,000 clones, around 83% of them singletons. The specimen was CD4+ or CD8+ T cells sorted from blood, collected in a trial of the OX40 agonist ivuxolimab. Every receptor here comes from an adult with an advanced solid tumor such as melanoma, head and neck, liver or kidney cancer. Both conserved end residues are part of each CDR3. A D gene is named only where the DNA matches it firmly. Clone size is not always given. Where it is, it says once, few, many or a class for expanded clones.

d_gene: TRBD1; len: 16; j_gene: TRBJ2-5; abundance: -; v_gene: TRBV5-1; CDR3nt: TGCGCCAGCAGCTCAACACCAACAGGGGCAGGGGAGACCCAGTACTTC; CDR3aa: CASSSTPTGAGETQYF
d_gene: -; len: 15; j_gene: TRBJ2-7; abundance: -; v_gene: TRBV4-1; CDR3nt: TGCGCCAGCAGCCATGCGCCCACAGGTTACTACGAGCAGTACTTC; CDR3aa: CASSHAPTGYYEQYF
d_gene: TRBD2; len: 16; j_gene: TRBJ2-2; abundance: -; v_gene: TRBV10-1; CDR3nt: TGCGCCAGCAGCCCCCGGGGCGGGGGGGCCACCGGGGAGCTGTTTTTT; CDR3aa: CASSPRGGGATGELFF
d_gene: TRBD2; len: 15; j_gene: TRBJ2-3; abundance: -; v_gene: TRBV19; CDR3nt: TGTGCCAGTACTAAAGCGGGAGGGCCAACAGATACGCAGTATTTT; CDR3aa: CASTKAGGPTDTQYF
d_gene: TRBD1; len: 14; j_gene: TRBJ2-7; abundance: -; v_gene: TRBV10-3; CDR3nt: TGTGCCATCAGTGTTGGGGGACAGGACTACGAGCAGTACTTC; CDR3aa: CAISVGGQDYEQYF
d_gene: -; len: 16; j_gene: TRBJ1-3; abundance: -; v_gene: TRBV12-5; CDR3nt: TGTGCTAGTGGTTTGGTTACGGGACTCGAAATAAACACCATATATTTT; CDR3aa: CASGLVTGLEINTIYF
d_gene: -; len: 12; j_gene: TRBJ2-1; abundance: -; v_gene: TRBV11-1; CDR3nt: TGTGCCAGCAGCTTCGAGGTAGCGGAGCAGTTCTTC; CDR3aa: CASSFEVAEQFF
d_gene: TRBD2; len: 15; j_gene: TRBJ2-5; abundance: -; v_gene: TRBV19; CDR3nt: TGTGCCAGTAGTGTACTAGCGGGAGGGCTAGAGACCCAGTACTTC; CDR3aa: CASSVLAGGLETQYF
d_gene: -; len: 13; j_gene: TRBJ2-1; abundance: -; v_gene: TRBV19; CDR3nt: TGTGCCAGTAGTTTGGGGGCCTGGGATGAGCAGTTCTTC; CDR3aa: CASSLGAWDEQFF
d_gene: -; len: 16; j_gene: TRBJ2-7; abundance: -; v_gene: TRBV11-3; CDR3nt: TGTGCCAGCAGCCCCTCCGACACCCCCGACGAAGACGAGCAGTACTTC; CDR3aa: CASSPSDTPDEDEQYF
d_gene: -; len: 14; j_gene: TRBJ1-4; abundance: -; v_gene: TRBV27; CDR3nt: TGTGCCAGCAGTGGGACGGCAACTAATGAAAAACTGTTTTTT; CDR3aa: CASSGTATNEKLFF
d_gene: TRBD2; len: 16; j_gene: TRBJ2-4; abundance: -; v_gene: TRBV19; CDR3nt: TGTGCCAGTAGTAATTACCAGCGGGAAGTCAAAAACATTCAGTACTTC; CDR3aa: CASSNYQREVKNIQYF
d_gene: TRBD2; len: 16; j_gene: TRBJ2-1; abundance: -; v_gene: TRBV11-3; CDR3nt: TGTGCCAGCAGTCACCGTAGCGGGAGTTACTACAATGAGCAGTTCTTC; CDR3aa: CASSHRSGSYYNEQFF
d_gene: -; len: 13; j_gene: TRBJ2-3; abundance: -; v_gene: TRBV2; CDR3nt: TGTGCCAGCAATGGGAATGCCGGAGATACGCAGTATTTT; CDR3aa: CASNGNAGDTQYF
d_gene: -; len: 13; j_gene: TRBJ1-2; abundance: -; v_gene: TRBV5-4; CDR3nt: TGTGCCAGCAGCTTGGAGCCGTGGGGAGGCTACACCTTC; CDR3aa: CASSLEPWGGYTF
d_gene: -; len: 12; j_gene: TRBJ2-3; abundance: -; v_gene: TRBV25-1; CDR3nt: TGTGCCAGCAGTGGCATGGGGGATACGCAGTATTTT; CDR3aa: CASSGMGDTQYF
d_gene: TRBD1; len: 15; j_gene: TRBJ1-1; abundance: few; v_gene: TRBV29-1; CDR3nt: TGCAGCGTTGATAGACAGGGTTTTATCTCCACTGAAGCTTTCTTT; CDR3aa: CSVDRQGFISTEAFF
d_gene: -; len: 13; j_gene: TRBJ2-3; abundance: -; v_gene: TRBV11-2; CDR3nt: TGTGCCAGCAGCTTATCCGGGATAGATACGCAGTATTTT; CDR3aa: CASSLSGIDTQYF
d_gene: TRBD1; len: 14; j_gene: TRBJ1-2; abundance: -; v_gene: TRBV6-5; CDR3nt: TGTGCCAGCAGCAACGACAGGGCCCCCTATGGCTACACCTTC; CDR3aa: CASSNDRAPYGYTF
d_gene: TRBD1; len: 16; j_gene: TRBJ1-4; abundance: -; v_gene: TRBV15; CDR3nt: TGTGCCACCAGCATAGCACAGGGGGGAACTAATGAAAAACTGTTTTTT; CDR3aa: CATSIAQGGTNEKLFF
d_gene: -; len: 13; j_gene: TRBJ1-3; abundance: -; v_gene: TRBV30; CDR3nt: TGTGCCTGGAGTAGGGGTACAGGAAACACCATATATTTT; CDR3aa: CAWSRGTGNTIYF
d_gene: TRBD1; len: 14; j_gene: TRBJ1-1; abundance: -; v_gene: TRBV5-4; CDR3nt: TGTGCCAGCAGCTTGGGACAGGGGATGGGCGAAGCTTTCTTT; CDR3aa: CASSLGQGMGEAFF
d_gene: TRBD2; len: 16; j_gene: TRBJ2-1; abundance: -; v_gene: TRBV6-1; CDR3nt: TGTGCCAGCAGTGCGAGACTAGCAAACTCCTACAATGAGCAGTTCTTC; CDR3aa: CASSARLANSYNEQFF
d_gene: -; len: 16; j_gene: TRBJ1-5; abundance: -; v_gene: TRBV19; CDR3nt: TGTGCCAGTAGTATTATCCACGGAGAAGGCCATCAGCCCCAGCATTTT; CDR3aa: CASSIIHGEGHQPQHF
d_gene: -; len: 14; j_gene: TRBJ1-3; abundance: -; v_gene: TRBV11-2; CDR3nt: TGTGCCAGCAGCTTAGGTACAGCCGGAAACACCATATATTTT; CDR3aa: CASSLGTAGNTIYF
d_gene: -; len: 14; j_gene: TRBJ2-7; abundance: -; v_gene: TRBV5-4; CDR3nt: TGTGCCAGCAGCGCCGGGACCCAGTTGTCCGAGCAGTACTTC; CDR3aa: CASSAGTQLSEQYF
d_gene: -; len: 14; j_gene: TRBJ1-1; abundance: -; v_gene: TRBV6-5; CDR3nt: TGTGCCAGCAGATTGGGACATCTTAACACTGAAGCTTTCTTT; CDR3aa: CASRLGHLNTEAFF
d_gene: TRBD1; len: 13; j_gene: TRBJ1-1; abundance: -; v_gene: TRBV6-5; CDR3nt: TGTGCCAGCAGTCAAACAGGGGTCACTGAAGCTTTCTTT; CDR3aa: CASSQTGVTEAFF
d_gene: -; len: 16; j_gene: TRBJ1-1; abundance: -; v_gene: TRBV19; CDR3nt: TGTGCCAGTAGTAAGGGTTCCGGCAAAATGAACACTGAAGCTTTCTTT; CDR3aa: CASSKGSGKMNTEAFF
d_gene: -; len: 11; j_gene: TRBJ2-5; abundance: -; v_gene: TRBV30; CDR3nt: TGTGCCTGGTCGCTGGGAGGGACCCAGTACTTC; CDR3aa: CAWSLGGTQYF
d_gene: -; len: 14; j_gene: TRBJ2-1; abundance: once; v_gene: TRBV7-3; CDR3nt: TGTGCCAGCAGCTTTGCGGGTGGGGACAATGAGCAGTTCTTC; CDR3aa: CASSFAGGDNEQFF
d_gene: -; len: 14; j_gene: TRBJ2-1; abundance: -; v_gene: TRBV9; CDR3nt: TGTGCCAGCAGCGCCCGACTATCCTACAATGAGCAGTTCTTC; CDR3aa: CASSARLSYNEQFF
d_gene: -; len: 14; j_gene: TRBJ2-1; abundance: -; v_gene: TRBV7-9; CDR3nt: TGTGCCACACGGGGGGCAGGATCCCACAATGAGCAGTTCTTC; CDR3aa: CATRGAGSHNEQFF
d_gene: TRBD2; len: 14; j_gene: TRBJ2-3; abundance: -; v_gene: TRBV5-1; CDR3nt: TGCGCCAGCAGCTTAGCGGGGGCTACAGATACGCAGTATTTT; CDR3aa: CASSLAGATDTQYF
d_gene: -; len: 16; j_gene: TRBJ2-2; abundance: -; v_gene: TRBV5-8; CDR3nt: TGTGCCAGCAGCTTGCGGTATGGCAGGGAGGCCGGGGAGCTGTTTTTT; CDR3aa: CASSLRYGREAGELFF
d_gene: -; len: 14; j_gene: TRBJ1-2; abundance: once; v_gene: TRBV5-1; CDR3nt: TGCGCCAGCAGCCCGGTAAAGGCTAACTATGGCTACACCTTC; CDR3aa: CASSPVKANYGYTF
d_gene: -; len: 15; j_gene: TRBJ2-7; abundance: once; v_gene: TRBV5-6; CDR3nt: TGTGCCAGCAGCTTCTTCGGACCAGTGTCCTACGAGCAGTACTTC; CDR3aa: CASSFFGPVSYEQYF
d_gene: TRBD1; len: 14; j_gene: TRBJ1-4; abundance: -; v_gene: TRBV18; CDR3nt: TGTGCCAGCTCAGCCGACAGGGTCGGCGAAAAACTGTTTTTT; CDR3aa: CASSADRVGEKLFF
d_gene: -; len: 15; j_gene: TRBJ2-3; abundance: once; v_gene: TRBV2; CDR3nt: TGTGCCAGCAAGGGTCGGGTATCTAGCACAGATACGCAGTATTTT; CDR3aa: CASKGRVSSTDTQYF
d_gene: -; len: 15; j_gene: TRBJ2-1; abundance: -; v_gene: TRBV14; CDR3nt: TGTGCCAGCAGCCAAGTACAGGGACTGGGGAATGAGCAGTTCTTC; CDR3aa: CASSQVQGLGNEQFF
d_gene: -; len: 14; j_gene: TRBJ1-1; abundance: -; v_gene: TRBV6-5; CDR3nt: TGTGCCAGCACCCAGATGACAGGGAACACTGAAGCTTTCTTT; CDR3aa: CASTQMTGNTEAFF
d_gene: -; len: 15; j_gene: TRBJ2-7; abundance: -; v_gene: TRBV19; CDR3nt: TGTGCCAGTAGTCCCGGACCGGGCCTCGGGCACGAGCAGTACTTC; CDR3aa: CASSPGPGLGHEQYF
d_gene: TRBD2; len: 16; j_gene: TRBJ2-3; abundance: -; v_gene: TRBV5-5; CDR3nt: TGTGCCAGCAGCTTAGGGACTAGTTCCTCGGCAGATACGCAGTATTTT; CDR3aa: CASSLGTSSSADTQYF
d_gene: -; len: 16; j_gene: TRBJ1-1; abundance: once; v_gene: TRBV9; CDR3nt: TGTGCCAGCAGCGTAGAAACTGGGCAGGGAAACACTGAAGCTTTCTTT; CDR3aa: CASSVETGQGNTEAFF
d_gene: -; len: 15; j_gene: TRBJ2-7; abundance: -; v_gene: TRBV13; CDR3nt: TGTGCCAGCAGCGGATTAGCGGAACCCCACTACGAGCAGTACTTC; CDR3aa: CASSGLAEPHYEQYF
d_gene: TRBD1; len: 19; j_gene: TRBJ2-4; abundance: -; v_gene: TRBV19; CDR3nt: TGTGCCAGTAGTATGTTAGGGACAGGGCGGTTAGGAGCCAAAAACATTCAGTACTTC; CDR3aa: CASSMLGTGRLGAKNIQYF
d_gene: -; len: 12; j_gene: TRBJ2-7; abundance: -; v_gene: TRBV7-9; CDR3nt: TGTGCCAGCAGCGCGGGCTACTACGAGCAGTACTTC; CDR3aa: CASSAGYYEQYF
d_gene: -; len: 12; j_gene: TRBJ2-1; abundance: -; v_gene: TRBV9; CDR3nt: TGTGCCAGCAGTCAGGAAGTAGGTAGGCAGTTCTTC; CDR3aa: CASSQEVGRQFF
d_gene: -; len: 15; j_gene: TRBJ2-5; abundance: -; v_gene: TRBV7-2; CDR3nt: TGTGCCAGCAGCCCGAGTCGGACTCTACAGGAGACCCAGTACTTC; CDR3aa: CASSPSRTLQETQYF
d_gene: -; len: 13; j_gene: TRBJ1-2; abundance: -; v_gene: TRBV5-1; CDR3nt: TGCGCCAGCAGCTTCACGTCTAACTATGGCTACACCTTC; CDR3aa: CASSFTSNYGYTF